The entry that follows covers one T cell receptor beta chain sequence. Its antigen is not yet known. The input lacks base qualities; no much larger clone sits a single base away. The CDR3 numbers 15 residues from cysteine through phenylalanine. This entry keeps only the CDR3 DNA: 45 bases, framed from base 1. Trimming removed 0 bases from V and 3 bases from J, leaving 9 bases between the germline ends. Per the germline V gene, MNHNS is the CDR1 and SASEGT is the CDR2. The data were taken from a study of cytomegalovirus exposure and HLA in healthy donors (dated by TCRdb to between 2016 and 2019). Regarding the research as a whole: According to an earlier analysis of around 600 of the donors, about 170 million T cells yielded some 110 million unique TCR beta sequences and 276 Gb of sequence data. Roughly 290 gigabases of sequencing data and around 88 million unique TCR sequences made up an early release that covered 640 HLA-typed donors. Among the roughly 430 genotyped donors, around 79% belonged to the genetic ancestry cluster associated with self-reported Caucasian donors. The aim of the study was to test whether cataloging public T cell receptors could identify signatures of past pathogen exposure. Using immunosequencing, the study profiled T cell repertoires from 666 subjects and related those repertoires to cytomegalovirus serostatus. Along with the approximately 650-subject first cohort, a separate validation cohort of approximately 110 different subjects was used. The study combined high-throughput TCR immunosequencing, statistical association of individual TCRs with disease status, and machine learning to predict cytomegalovirus infection status. To study patterns of TCR occurrence, a later analysis re-analyzed previously published TCR beta repertoires from 650 to 750 donors and added high-resolution HLA genotyping. The later analysis used no new phenotypic data to find candidate immune exposures, relying instead on TCR beta sequences and their occurrence across donors. To decide whether each TCR beta V gene segment behaved as functional or pseudogenic, an earlier analysis of fewer than 750 of the donors relied on high-throughput TCR beta sequencing. Donor age, sex, ethnicity and CMV serostatus were compiled together with the repertoire data. Genome-wide SNP genotypes for about 65% of the roughly 670 donors were used in a later genetic analysis, which treated that subset as a discovery cohort. Every repertoire in the discovery cohort had been generated on one and the same sequencing platform. HLA typing covered class I and class II loci at four-digit resolution. The number of donors typed differed by locus, with about 629-640 for A, B, C, DRB1 and DQB1, about 500 for DQA1, 606 for DPA1, and under 490 for DPB1. Because of strong linkage in the cohort, 5 or 6 DR-DQ haplotypes were treated as single units for association and clustering. Across under 500 genotyped donors of the cohort, an average of approximately 240,000 unique TCR beta nucleotide sequences per donor were sequenced, and approximately 19% of those sequences were non-productive. The study at large found these results: In both the original and validation cohorts, the classifier was reported to diagnose cytomegalovirus status with high specificity and sensitivity. A later analysis found that TCR association rates varied across HLA loci, with DRB1 alleles showing the most associated TCRs and HLA-C alleles the fewest. Only TCR beta chains were sequenced in this cohort, and the absence of alpha or paired-chain data limited detectable features. An association between a missense DCLRE1C variant and V-gene and J-gene trimming of TCR beta chains was found in a later genetic analysis and replicated in an independent cohort. In a later analysis, HLA-associated TCR beta chains showed more clonal expansion and lower generation probabilities than non-associated chains that were equally common. In an earlier analysis of about 600 of the donors, most TCR beta V segments appeared in productive rearrangements about 87% or about 30% of the time, broadly matching IMGT annotations. A later analysis found that most CMV-associated TCR beta chains appeared HLA-restricted, with HLA associations seemingly driven largely by CMV exposure. According to a later analysis, parvovirus B19, influenza, CMV and Epstein-Barr virus appeared linked to several top co-occurrence clusters. The authors suggested that the approach could potentially be extended to other disease states and immunological phenotypes. When HLA alleles, especially DR and DQ, strongly co-occurred, TCR associations were difficult to assign to individual alleles. Correlated functional status among segregating V segments might reflect linkage disequilibrium, but an unknown experimental factor could not be ruled out. While some public TCRs were present in many individuals, most TCR sequences turned up only very rarely across donors. Presence/absence analyses assumed roughly uniform sequencing depth across donors, an assumption that may not hold. HLA typing was unavailable for some donors at each locus, so association tests used only the typed subset. A group of highly shared sequence variants was considered likely to be a technical artifact of the sequencing pipeline. A later analysis associated about 18,000 TCR beta sequences with specific HLA alleles at a false discovery rate of 0.05. A later genetic analysis reported fewer N-insertions in productive TCRs among donors in an Asian-associated ancestry cluster than the roughly 700-donor mean. The study listed 150 to 200 TCR beta chains as associated with cytomegalovirus. A further reported finding was that TCR beta sequences accurately predicted the HLA-A and HLA-B alleles for most subjects in the first cohort. CMV serostatus was the only immune exposure information available for the cohort. Some IMGT-functional V segments, including TRBV6-2 and TRBV6-3, could not be distinguished by the 87-base-pair reads and were therefore excluded. In vitro tests confirmed that a few of the cytomegalovirus-associated TCR beta chains recognize cytomegalovirus antigens. Because counts were too low, around 17 rarely observed V segments, including chromosome 9 orphons, were left out of the earlier analysis of about 620 of the donors.

Library preparation was by the immunoSEQ multiplex PCR assay. For the multiplex PCR, a mixture combining 60 forward primers for TCR Vbeta segments and 13 reverse primers for TCR Jbeta segments was used. The CDR3 region of rearranged TCR beta genes was amplified from genomic DNA with a multiplex PCR assay. Amplified TCR beta libraries were sequenced as 87-base-pair reads on the Illumina HiSeq System. Regarding the original processing steps: Across the 500 to 850 repertoires, a later analysis counted tens of millions of unique TCR beta chains, 8.5 million to 12 million of which were shared by at least two donors. To remove PCR and sequencing errors, raw reads were error-corrected and collapsed into unique sequences using a nearest-neighbor algorithm that merged closely related sequences. Alignment of CDR3 sequences to IMGT reference sequences was used to assign V, D and J gene segments. Each retained sequence needed at least a six-nucleotide match to both a V gene segment and a J gene segment. A rearrangement counted as productive if the CDR3 had no stop codons and remained in frame with V and J, and every other rearrangement counted as non-productive. CDR3 was defined by IMGT convention, running from the second conserved V-encoded cysteine to the conserved J-encoded phenylalanine. In an earlier analysis of some 550 of the donors, sequences lacking an unambiguous match to a single V gene segment were excluded. An earlier analysis of a few hundred of the donors classified V segments as functional when productive rearrangements were above 56.7% and as segregating when the standard deviation between donors was above 5%. A statistical classification framework was developed to diagnose cytomegalovirus status using the catalog of TCR beta chain sequences. In a later analysis, TCR nucleotide sequences were compared against IMGT/GENE-DB human TR gene sequences so that V and J genes could be assigned. Using the TCRdist pipeline, a later analysis assigned CDR3 sequences along with most-parsimonious VDJ recombination scenarios. In a later analysis, each TCR beta chain was defined by its CDR3 amino acid sequence together with its V-gene family, and reads without a unique V-gene family were excluded. As a way to deal with suspected cross-contamination and a sequencing artifact, a later analysis dropped more than 500 nucleotide sequences that were highly shared and had low generation probability. In a later analysis, a clonal expansion index was calculated for each public chain from normalized within-repertoire ranks of inferred template counts. In a later analysis, generation probabilities were computed with a VDJ recombination model fitted to out-of-frame rearrangements, and the resulting probabilities were checked against IGoR. In a later analysis, hypergeometric tests were used to score TCR-TCR, TCR-HLA and TCR-CMV co-occurrence, with a repertoire-size bias correction applied to TCR pairs. A later analysis estimated false discovery rates by permuting HLA or CMV assignments 20 times. In a later analysis, co-occurring TCRs were grouped using DBSCAN, with TCRdist sequence similarity added in when clustering inside HLA-allele-positive subsets. Repertoires with fewer than 30,000 or more than 120,000 public chains were left out of co-occurrence clustering, as were a few repertoires with anomalous nucleotide sharing. Drawn from immuneACCESS, this table holds only the in-frame rearrangements with V and J called that TCRdb kept. Clones are partly lost; checked studies trace under half to an unresolved V gene and leave the rest unexplained. Clone size and the V and J calls come from that table; the DNA yielded D and trimming. The sample profile shows about 180,000 clones; 80% to 85% of them were found once. The biggest ten clones account for around 1% of the sample.

In total, 630 or so healthy bone marrow donors made up the cohort. Cohort members were all nominally healthy when sampled, although unrecorded immune exposures were likely present. The donor was CMV seronegative and was included in the group of a few hundred seronegative cohort members. Each donor provided a peripheral blood sample, and peripheral blood mononuclear cells were used for TCR beta sequencing. The Qiagen DNeasy Blood Extraction Kit was used to extract genomic DNA from the blood cell samples. The sequence derives from a man aged 25-40 years in good health and CMV-seronegative. The sample was PBMCs. The sequence joins TRBV6-1 to TRBJ1-5; confidence is insufficient to name the D gene. The CDR3 in this case is CASSEALYHNQPQHF. The base sequence is TGTGCCAGCAGTGAAGCCCTATACCACAATCAGCCCCAGCATTTT.